The entry below describes one T cell receptor beta chain. The antigen is unknown. The CDR3 is 13 amino acids. J was trimmed by 7 bases and V by 6 bases; bases with no gene match: 3. Germline V gene lookup returns CDR1 MNHEY and CDR2 SMNVEV (reference sequence). This sample was included in a study of cytomegalovirus exposure and HLA in healthy donors. General observations from the study: In a later analysis, TCR beta V- and J-gene trimming showed a link to a missense DCLRE1C variant. In vitro checks showed that a few CMV-associated chains really do target CMV antigens. According to the study, around 180 TCR beta chains were cytomegalovirus-associated.

Amplification used 60 Vbeta primers and 13 Jbeta primers. Profiled with immunoSEQ multiplex PCR; TCRdb holds only in-frame clones, not every one. In the table there are 200,000 to 250,000 clones, about 83% of which are singletons. The V and J genes are TRBV27 and TRBJ2-7; TRBD2 matches 13 bases. The clonotype was recovered from a human donor in good health. Material: PBMCs. This CDR3 reads CASSLGLAGEQYF. The DNA of the CDR3 is TGTGCCAGCAGCCTGGGACTAGCGGGGGAGCAGTACTTC.